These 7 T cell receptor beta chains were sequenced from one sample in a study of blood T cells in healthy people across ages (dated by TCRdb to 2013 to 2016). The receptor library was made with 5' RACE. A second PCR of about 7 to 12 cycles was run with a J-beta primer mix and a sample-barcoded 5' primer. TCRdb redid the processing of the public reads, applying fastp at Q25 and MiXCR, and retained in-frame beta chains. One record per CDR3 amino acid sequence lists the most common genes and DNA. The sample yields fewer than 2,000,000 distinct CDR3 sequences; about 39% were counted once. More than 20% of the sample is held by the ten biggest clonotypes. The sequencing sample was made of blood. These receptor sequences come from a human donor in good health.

CDR3 protein: CASSWGQGDNQPQHF. CDR3 DNA: TGCGCCAGCAGCTGGGGACAGGGTGACAATCAGCCCCAGCATTTT. The chain has TRBV5-1 and TRBJ1-5, with 9 nucleotides matching TRBD1. Germline V gives CDR1 SGHRS, CDR2 YFSETQ. The CDR3 extends over 15 amino acids. The junction had 4 bases not matched to a gene; V was cut back by 3 bases and J by 3 bases.

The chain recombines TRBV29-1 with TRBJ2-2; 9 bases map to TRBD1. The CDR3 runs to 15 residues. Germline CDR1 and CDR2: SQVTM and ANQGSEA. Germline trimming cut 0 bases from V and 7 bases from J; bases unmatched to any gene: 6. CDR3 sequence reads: CSVEDRDRAHGELFF. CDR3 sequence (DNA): TGCAGCGTTGAAGATAGGGACAGGGCCCACGGGGAGCTGTTTTTT.

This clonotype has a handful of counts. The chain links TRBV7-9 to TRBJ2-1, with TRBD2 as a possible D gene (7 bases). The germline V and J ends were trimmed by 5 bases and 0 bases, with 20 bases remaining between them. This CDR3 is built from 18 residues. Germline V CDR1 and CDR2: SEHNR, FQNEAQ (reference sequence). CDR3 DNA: TGTGCCAGCAGCCCCCGGCGAGGGGGGGGGATCTCCTACAATGAGCAGTTCTTC. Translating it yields CASSPRRGGGISYNEQFF.

The CDR3 sequence: CASSFLWGDTEAFF. As DNA, the CDR3 is TGTGCCAGCAGTTTTCTCTGGGGAGACACTGAAGCTTTCTTT. The chain combines TRBV6-2 or TRBV6-3 with TRBJ1-1; D unclear. The CDR3 consists of 14 residues. V was trimmed by 4 bases and J by 3 bases, leaving 12 bases between them. Germline-derived CDR1 and CDR2 are MNHEY and SVGEGT.

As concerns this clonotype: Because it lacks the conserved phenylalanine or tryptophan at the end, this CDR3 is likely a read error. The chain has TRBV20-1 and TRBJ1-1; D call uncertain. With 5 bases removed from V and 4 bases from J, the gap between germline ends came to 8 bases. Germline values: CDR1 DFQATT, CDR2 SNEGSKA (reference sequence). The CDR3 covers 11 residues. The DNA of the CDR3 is TGCAGTGCTCCTCTTCTCACTGAAGCTTTCCTT. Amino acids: CSAPLLTEAFL.

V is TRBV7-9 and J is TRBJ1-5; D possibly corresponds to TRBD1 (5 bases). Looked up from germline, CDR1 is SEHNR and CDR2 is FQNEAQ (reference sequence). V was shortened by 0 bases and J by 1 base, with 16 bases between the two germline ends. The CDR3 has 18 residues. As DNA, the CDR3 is TGTGCCAGCAGCTTAGCTGGCGGTCGACAGCCCAGCAATCAGCCCCAGCATTTT. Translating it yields CASSLAGGRQPSNQPQHF.

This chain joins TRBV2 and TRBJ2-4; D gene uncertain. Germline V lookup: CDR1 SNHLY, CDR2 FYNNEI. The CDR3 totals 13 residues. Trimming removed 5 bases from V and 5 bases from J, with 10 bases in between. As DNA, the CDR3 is TGTGCCAGCAGTCTACCCTCTCAAAACATTCAGTACTTC. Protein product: CASSLPSQNIQYF. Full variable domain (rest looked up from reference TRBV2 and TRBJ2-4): EPEVTQTPSHQVTQMGQEVILRCVPISNHLYFYWYRQILGQKVEFLVSFYNNEISEKSEIFDDQFSVERPDGSNFTLKIRSTKLEDSAMYFCASSLPSQNIQYFGAGTRLSVL.